The 10 T cell receptor beta chains below all came from one sample that was sequenced in a study of control samples from healthy donors and cancer patients. Libraries were prepared by immunoSEQ multiplex PCR; TCRdb keeps only in-frame clonotypes and omits some of them. The sample shows around 100,000 clones, about 90% of them seen only once. Material for sequencing was blood. These receptors originate from a woman between 45 and 65 years old in good health.

The V gene is TRBV7-6, the J gene TRBJ2-3, with D uncertain. CDR3 length: 15 amino acids. Germline values: CDR1 SGHVS, CDR2 FNYEAQ. Between the trimmed V and J ends, which lost 1 base and 10 bases, there was a span of 18 bases. The CDR3 sequence: CASSLGGSNHRAQYF. The CDR3 DNA sequence: TGTGCCAGCAGCTTAGGGGGTAGCAACCATAGGGCGCAGTATTTT.

This clone appeared once. The chain has TRBV3-1 (or the pseudogene TRBV3-2) and TRBJ1-2; 7 bases line up with TRBD1. CDR1 is LGHDT, CDR2 YNNKEL, per germline (reference sequence). After removal of 0 bases from V and 4 bases from J, the junction contained 11 bases not matched to a gene. The CDR3 has 17 amino acids. The CDR3 region is CASSQDSGRGSLYGYTF. The CDR3 DNA reads TGTGCCAGCAGCCAAGATTCGGGCAGGGGGTCTCTCTATGGCTACACCTTC.

This clone has only one observation. The CDR3 nucleotides are TGCGCCAGCCATCCCCGCGGGGAGGGGGACAATGAGCAGTTCTTC. Its protein is CASHPRGEGDNEQFF. The V gene is TRBV5-1, the J gene TRBJ2-1; maybe TRBD2 (7 bases). The germline V gene has CDR1 SGHRS and CDR2 YFSETQ. Trimming left V 7 bases short and J 5 bases short, with 19 bases between. This CDR3 comprises 15 residues.

The rearrangement uses TRBV18 and TRBJ1-1; D call uncertain. The CDR3 extends over 15 amino acids. Deletions cut 3 bases from V and 1 base from J, with 12 bases between. Germline lookup yields CDR1 KGHSH and CDR2 LQKENI. The CDR3 nucleotides are TGTGCCAGCTCACCTTCAGTAAGAAGGAACACTGAAGCTTTCTTT. It is translated as CASSPSVRRNTEAFF.

This chain joins TRBV2 and TRBJ2-6; D uncertain. Germline V gene sequence: CDR1 SNHLY, CDR2 FYNNEI. The CDR3 covers 15 residues. V was shortened by 5 bases and J by 2 bases, with 10 bases between the two germline ends. The DNA of the CDR3 is TGTGCCAGCAGTTCTATAATGCCTGGGGCCAACGTCCTGACTTTC. Protein: CASSSIMPGANVLTF.

This chain uses TRBV5-8 with TRBJ1-5; weak D call: TRBD1 (6 bases). The germline V gene encodes CDR1 SGHTS and CDR2 YDEGEE. CDR3 size: 15 residues. Trimming took off 4 bases at V and 2 bases at J, with 13 bases between the two ends. The CDR3 coding sequence is TGTGCCAGCAGCACGGGGGCGGTGGGCAATCAGCCCCAGCATTTT. This encodes CASSTGAVGNQPQHF.

This clone has just one count. The chain employs TRBV5-4 and TRBJ2-5, with D possibly being TRBD2 (6 bases). The CDR3 runs to 15 residues. Germline V gene sequence: CDR1 SGHNT, CDR2 YYREEE (reference sequence). V dropped 4 bases and J dropped 5 bases, with 18 bases sitting between them. The CDR3 region has the DNA TGTGCCAGCAGCCCGCCTGGGACTGCGACGGAGACCCAGTACTTC. Translating it yields CASSPPGTATETQYF. Supplemented by reference TRBV5-4 and TRBJ2-5, the full variable domain reads ETGVTQSPTHLIKTRGQQVTLRCSSQSGHNTVSWYQQALGQGPQFIFQYYREEENGRGNFPPRFSGLQFPNYSSELNVNALELDDSALYLCASSPPGTATETQYFGPGTRLLVL.

The chain has TRBV5-4 and TRBJ2-7; the D gene is possibly TRBD2 (5 bases). CDR1 is SGHNT and CDR2 is YYREEE in the germline V gene (reference sequence). Trimming took off 4 bases at V and 6 bases at J, with 20 bases between the two ends. CDR3 length: 15 amino acids. The CDR3 sequence: CASSAARVSAGEQYF. CDR3 coding DNA: TGTGCCAGCAGCGCGGCCCGGGTCAGCGCGGGCGAGCAGTACTTC.

This chain joins TRBV5-1 and TRBJ1-5; D might be TRBD1 (5 bases). Deletions cut 0 bases from V and 2 bases from J, with 15 bases between. The CDR3 loop spans 17 amino acids. Germline V lookup: CDR1 SGHRS, CDR2 YFSETQ. This chain's CDR3 is CASSLDRVGGGNQPQHF. The CDR3 DNA reads TGCGCCAGCAGCTTGGACCGGGTTGGGGGAGGCAATCAGCCCCAGCATTTT.

The chain recombines TRBV9 with TRBJ1-6, with a tentative D call TRBD1 (5 bases). There are 14 residues in the CDR3. Germline V gives CDR1 SGDLS, CDR2 YYNGEE. Trimming removed 4 bases from V and 9 bases from J, with 14 bases in between. The DNA for the CDR3 is TGTGCCAGCAGCACTCGACAGATTGGTTCACCCCTCCACTTT. Protein: CASSTRQIGSPLHF.